Listed here is a single T cell receptor (beta chain). The sample is drawn from a study of blood T cell repertoires in COVID-19. Germline CDR1 reads SGHRS; CDR2 reads YFSETQ. This CDR3 has 14 amino acids. Trimming stripped 1 base from V and 8 bases from J, with 12 bases between. Only in-frame clones appear in the TCRdb table, and some are missing; sequencing was by immunoSEQ multiplex PCR. The sample has over 200,000 clones; roughly nine tenths are singletons. The sequence was collected from a man aged 35-49 years with active or convalescent COVID-19. The J gene is TRBJ2-2, the V gene TRBV5-1, with unresolved D. Sequencing input: peripheral blood. In DNA form, the CDR3 reads TGCGCCAGCAGCTTGTCTAGTCCATTGGGGGAGCTGTTTTTT. It encodes CASSLSSPLGELFF.